This T cell receptor beta chain was found in a study of blood T cells in healthy people across ages. Study-wide findings and caveats: In the absence of known donor CMV status, changes in expanded clonotypes were possibly confounded.

Looked up from germline, CDR1 is SGHTA and CDR2 is FQGTGA. The CDR3 runs 13 residues. The trim removed 6 bases at V and 5 bases at J, leaving 6 bases unmatched. On this clonotype itself: Antigen unknown.

Researchers isolated at least 6.5 million PBMCs per sample. A second PCR, run for roughly 7 to 11 cycles, used a sample-barcoded 5' primer plus a J-beta primer mix. TCRdb called the 5' RACE reads again in MiXCR, with one record for every CDR3 protein. The sample shows around 970,000 distinct CDR3 sequences, roughly 50% of them seen only once. What was sequenced was blood. The rearrangement uses TRBV7-3 and TRBJ2-5; 7 nucleotides agree with TRBD2. The TCR was taken from a woman aged 55-70 years in good health. The CDR3 spells CASSRGERETQYF. For the CDR3, the DNA is TGTGCCAGCAGTCGGGGGGAAAGGGAGACCCAGTACTTC.